These T cell receptor beta chains were read from a single sample in a study of T cell changes during pregnancy in multiple sclerosis. Assay used: immunoSEQ multiplex PCR; TCRdb lists only in-frame clones, some missing. The sample carries about 22,000 clones, under 95% recorded once. The material sequenced was CD4+ T cells from peripheral blood mononuclear cells, taken in the third trimester of pregnancy. Receptors were obtained from a female donor with multiple sclerosis, enrolled in a pregnancy study. Both conserved end residues are part of each CDR3. A D gene is named only where the DNA matches it firmly. The listing skips clone size in some rows; elsewhere it reads once, few, many or a size class.

V	D	size	J	CDR3	DNA
TRBV2	NA	NA	TRBJ1-1	CASNGQRGLNTEAFF	TGTGCCAGCAACGGTCAGAGGGGGTTGAACACTGAAGCTTTCTTT
TRBV5-1	NA	once	TRBJ1-4	CASSLEDRKLFF	TGCGCCAGCAGCTTGGAGGACAGAAAACTGTTTTTT
TRBV5-1	NA	NA	TRBJ1-1	CASSLVGSVAENTEAFF	TGCGCCAGCAGCTTGGTTGGGTCGGTGGCGGAGAACACTGAAGCTTTCTTT
TRBV19	NA	NA	TRBJ1-4	CASRRTAPDFNEKLFF	TGTGCCAGTAGGAGGACCGCTCCGGACTTTAATGAAAAACTGTTTTTT
TRBV30	TRBD1	NA	TRBJ1-2	CAWVSGTGEGYTF	TGTGCCTGGGTTTCCGGGACAGGGGAGGGCTACACCTTC
TRBV6-6	NA	NA	TRBJ1-3	CASSYGGSGYGNTIYF	TGTGCCAGCAGTTACGGGGGGTCGGGGTACGGAAACACCATATATTTT
TRBV7-2	TRBD1	NA	TRBJ1-2	CASSPRQGHGYTF	TGTGCCAGCAGCCCCCGACAGGGGCATGGCTACACCTTC
TRBV10-3	NA	NA	TRBJ1-5	CAISGEVGGQDQPQHF	TGTGCCATCAGTGGAGAGGTGGGGGGTCAGGATCAGCCCCAGCATTTT
TRBV6-1	TRBD1	NA	TRBJ1-1	CASSSRTGLNTEAFF	TGTGCCAGCAGTTCCCGGACAGGGCTGAACACTGAAGCTTTCTTT
TRBV5-6	NA	NA	TRBJ1-4	CASRGSGAGEKLFF	TGTGCCAGCAGAGGCAGTGGGGCGGGGGAAAAACTGTTTTTT
TRBV2	TRBD1	once	TRBJ1-1	CASNFQGVRDTEAFF	TGTGCCAGCAACTTCCAGGGGGTCCGGGACACTGAAGCTTTCTTT
TRBV7-2	NA	NA	TRBJ1-6	CASSLEGLNSPLHF	TGTGCCAGCAGCTTGGAGGGGCTTAATTCACCCCTCCACTTT
TRBV2	TRBD1	NA	TRBJ2-3	CASSVTGFSDTQYF	TGTGCCAGCAGTGTGACAGGGTTCTCCGATACGCAGTATTTT
TRBV6-5	NA	NA	TRBJ1-2	CASSYSGTSGYTF	TGTGCCAGCAGTTATTCCGGGACTTCTGGCTACACCTTC
TRBV5-1	NA	once	TRBJ1-1	CASSQVGTEAFF	TGCGCCAGCAGCCAGGTCGGCACTGAAGCTTTCTTT
TRBV7-8	TRBD2	NA	TRBJ2-7	CASSPPERGAGEQYF	TGTGCCAGCAGCCCCCCAGAGCGGGGGGCCGGGGAGCAGTACTTC
TRBV12-5	NA	NA	TRBJ1-3	CASGPRLDGNTIYF	TGTGCTAGTGGTCCGCGGCTAGATGGAAACACCATATATTTT
TRBV27	TRBD1	NA	TRBJ2-1	CASRPLRTGKNEQFF	TGTGCCAGCAGGCCCTTAAGGACAGGGAAGAATGAGCAGTTCTTC
TRBV10-3	NA	NA	TRBJ1-3	CAINNRSSGNTIYF	TGTGCCATCAACAACCGGAGCTCTGGAAACACCATATATTTT
TRBV28	NA	NA	TRBJ1-5	CASTSSGEMDYSNQPQHF	TGTGCCAGCACGAGCTCCGGGGAGATGGATTATAGCAATCAGCCCCAGCATTTT
TRBV28	NA	NA	TRBJ1-2	CAGAAGGGGYTF	TGTGCCGGAGCGGCGGGGGGTGGTGGCTACACCTTC
TRBV27	NA	once	TRBJ2-1	CASSSGLGESTYNEQFF	TGTGCCAGCAGTTCAGGTCTTGGCGAGAGTACCTACAATGAGCAGTTCTTC
TRBV5-1	TRBD2	NA	TRBJ2-5	CASSPGLAGGQETQYF	TGCGCCAGCAGCCCCGGACTAGCGGGGGGCCAAGAGACCCAGTACTTC
TRBV4-1	TRBD1	NA	TRBJ2-1	CASSQERGRGTGPSNEQFF	TGCGCCAGCAGCCAAGAGAGAGGAAGGGGGACAGGGCCCTCCAATGAGCAGTTCTTC
TRBV21-1	NA	NA	TRBJ1-2	CANDRGRRGYTF	TGTGCCAACGACAGGGGGCGACGTGGCTACACCTTC
TRBV5-5	TRBD1	NA	TRBJ1-6	CASSSDRETPLHF	TGTGCCAGCAGTTCCGACAGGGAGACACCCCTCCACTTT
TRBV2	TRBD1	NA	TRBJ1-5	CASSETGVGQGEHF	TGTGCCAGCAGTGAAACGGGAGTCGGACAGGGCGAGCATTTT
TRBV6-1	NA	NA	TRBJ1-2	CASSEAIWGGYGYTF	TGTGCCAGCAGTGAAGCGATTTGGGGAGGCTATGGCTACACCTTC
TRBV13	TRBD1	NA	TRBJ1-1	CASSPSPDRVGEAFF	TGTGCCAGCAGCCCTTCCCCGGACAGGGTTGGTGAAGCTTTCTTT
TRBV10-1	NA	NA	TRBJ2-1	CASSVSRGTGEQFF	TGCGCCAGCAGTGTTAGCAGGGGAACGGGTGAGCAGTTCTTC
TRBV5-4	TRBD1	NA	TRBJ2-3	CASSAGTGVGDTQYF	TGTGCCAGCAGCGCCGGGACAGGGGTTGGGGATACGCAGTATTTT
TRBV11-3	NA	NA	TRBJ2-5	CASSFGTSTQETQYF	TGTGCCAGCAGCTTCGGGACAAGTACACAAGAGACCCAGTACTTC
TRBV6-5	NA	NA	TRBJ1-2	CASMVNRANYGYTF	TGTGCCAGCATGGTGAACAGGGCTAACTATGGCTACACCTTC
TRBV5-3	NA	NA	TRBJ1-5	CARSLQTGNQPQHF	TGTGCCAGAAGCTTGCAAACAGGGAATCAGCCCCAGCATTTT
TRBV5-1	TRBD1	NA	TRBJ1-4	CASSPQGARDEKLFF	TGCGCCAGCAGCCCACAGGGGGCAAGAGATGAAAAACTGTTTTTT
TRBV6-5	NA	NA	TRBJ1-6	CASRLWDTQNSPLHF	TGTGCCAGCAGGCTTTGGGACACACAAAATTCACCCCTCCACTTT
TRBV5-1	TRBD1	NA	TRBJ1-3	CASSLAGDRGHGNTIYF	TGCGCCAGCAGCTTGGCCGGGGACAGGGGGCACGGGAACACCATATATTTT
TRBV30	TRBD2	few	TRBJ2-7	CAWSWGGEQYF	TGTGCCTGGAGTTGGGGGGGCGAGCAGTACTTC
TRBV5-4	NA	NA	TRBJ2-1	CASRMAGSSYNEQFF	TGTGCCAGCAGGATGGCGGGGAGCTCCTACAATGAGCAGTTCTTC
TRBV5-4	NA	NA	TRBJ2-5	CASKFGGGETQYF	TGTGCCAGCAAGTTTGGGGGAGGCGAGACCCAGTACTTC
TRBV11-3	NA	NA	TRBJ1-1	CASSLVGGTEAFF	TGTGCCAGCAGCTTAGTTGGGGGGACTGAAGCTTTCTTT